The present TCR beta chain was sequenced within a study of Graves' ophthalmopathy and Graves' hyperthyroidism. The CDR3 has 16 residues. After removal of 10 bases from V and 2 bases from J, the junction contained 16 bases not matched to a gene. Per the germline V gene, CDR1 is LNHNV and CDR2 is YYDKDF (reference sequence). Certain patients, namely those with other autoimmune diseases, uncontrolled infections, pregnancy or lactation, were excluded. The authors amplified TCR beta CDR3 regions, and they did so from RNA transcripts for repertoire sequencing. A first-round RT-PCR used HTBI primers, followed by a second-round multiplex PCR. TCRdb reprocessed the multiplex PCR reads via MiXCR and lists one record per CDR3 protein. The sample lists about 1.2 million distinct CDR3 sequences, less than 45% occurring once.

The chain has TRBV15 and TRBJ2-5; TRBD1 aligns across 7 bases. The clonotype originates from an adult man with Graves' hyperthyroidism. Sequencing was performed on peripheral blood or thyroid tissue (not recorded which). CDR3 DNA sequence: TGTGCCAGCAGTTACCGTTGGACGGGACAGCAAGAGACCCAGTACTTC. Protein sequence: CASSYRWTGQQETQYF.